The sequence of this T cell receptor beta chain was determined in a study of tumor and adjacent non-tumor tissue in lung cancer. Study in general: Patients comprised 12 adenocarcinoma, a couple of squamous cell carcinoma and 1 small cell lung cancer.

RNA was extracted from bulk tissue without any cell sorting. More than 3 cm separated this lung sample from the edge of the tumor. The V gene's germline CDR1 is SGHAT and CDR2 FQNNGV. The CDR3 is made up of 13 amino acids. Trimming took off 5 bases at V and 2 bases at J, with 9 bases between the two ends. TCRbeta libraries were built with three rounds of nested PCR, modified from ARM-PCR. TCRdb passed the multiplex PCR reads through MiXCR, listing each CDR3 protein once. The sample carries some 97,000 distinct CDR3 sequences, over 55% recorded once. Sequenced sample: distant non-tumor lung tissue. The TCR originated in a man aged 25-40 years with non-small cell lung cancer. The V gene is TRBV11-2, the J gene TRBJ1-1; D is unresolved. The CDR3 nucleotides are TGTGCCAGCAGCCTACATGATAACACTGAAGCTTTCTTT. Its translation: CASSLHDNTEAFF.